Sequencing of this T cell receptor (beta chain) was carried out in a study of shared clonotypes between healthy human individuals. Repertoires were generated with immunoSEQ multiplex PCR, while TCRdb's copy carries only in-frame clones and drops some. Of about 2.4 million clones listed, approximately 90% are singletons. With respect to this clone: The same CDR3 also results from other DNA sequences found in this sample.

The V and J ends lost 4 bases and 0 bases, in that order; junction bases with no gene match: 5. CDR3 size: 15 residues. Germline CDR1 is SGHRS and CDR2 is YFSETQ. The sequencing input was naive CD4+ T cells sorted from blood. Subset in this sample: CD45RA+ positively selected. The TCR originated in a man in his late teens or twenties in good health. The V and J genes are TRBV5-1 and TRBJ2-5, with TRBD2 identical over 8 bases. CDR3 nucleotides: TGCGCCAGCAGCCCGAGCGGGGGTTACCAAGAGACCCAGTACTTC. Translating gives CASSPSGGYQETQYF.